These 14 T cell receptor beta chains were sequenced from one sample in a study of tumor-infiltrating lymphocytes in primary liver carcinoma. Unsorted bulk tissue (about 18-32 mg) underwent RNA and DNA co-extraction. Constant-region priming of about 0.5 ug total RNA yielded TCR beta cDNA. Three nested multiplex PCR rounds, a slightly modified ARM-PCR method, built the TCR beta libraries. PCR rounds one and two used TRBV1-TRBV30 forward primers with a C-beta reverse primer for approximately 10 cycles each. TCRdb called the multiplex PCR reads again in MiXCR, with one record for every CDR3 protein. The data contain about 74,000 distinct CDR3 sequences, roughly three quarters of them singletons. Source material: liver tumor tissue from sampling region 4. Documented subset: tumor region T4, right-lateral pole. These receptors all come from a man between 35 and 55 years old with primary liver carcinoma and hepatitis B virus infection.

The gene calls are TRBV4-1 and TRBJ2-1; 8 bases fit TRBD2. The junction had 20 bases not matched to a gene; V was cut back by 3 bases and J by 1 base. The CDR3 runs to 21 residues. CDR1 MGHRA and CDR2 YSYEKL come from the germline V gene. This CDR3 is CASSHLVAGRGAISSYNEQFF. The DNA for the CDR3 is TGCGCCAGCAGCCATCTCGTAGCGGGACGGGGGGCGATTAGTTCCTACAATGAGCAGTTCTTC.

This clonotype was detected a few times. One base away lies a much larger clone, so this may be a sequencing read error. V gene TRBV28 combines with J gene TRBJ2-1, with 14 positions matching TRBD2. The CDR3 is made up of 15 amino acids. Looked up from germline, CDR1 is MDHEN and CDR2 is SYDVKM. V gave up 10 bases and J gave up 8 bases; unmatched junction bases: 10. The CDR3 is CANSRGTSGSHEQFF. The CDR3 nucleotides are TGTGCCAACAGCCGAGGGACTAGCGGGAGCCATGAGCAGTTCTTC.

CDR3 sequence: CSVEGLIKETWYF. In DNA form, the CDR3 reads TGCAGCGTTGAGGGACTTATCAAAGAGACCTGGTACTTC. The V call is TRBV29-1, the J call TRBJ2-5; a possible D gene is TRBD2 (6 bases). The CDR3 spans 13 residues. Germline loops: CDR1 SQVTM, CDR2 ANQGSEA. The V end lost 3 bases, the J end lost 13 bases, and 21 bases lay between the germline ends.

About this clonotype: The conserved phenylalanine or tryptophan normally closing the CDR3 is absent here, so this likely arose from a read error. The chain is built from TRBV5-8 and TRBJ2-7, with D unresolved. The CDR3 has 11 amino acids. Trimming removed 4 bases at V and 6 bases at J, with 8 bases between. Germline V gene lookup returns CDR1 SGHTS and CDR2 YDEGEE. The CDR3 coding sequence is TGTGCCAGCAGCCGGGTCCGCGAGCAGTACTCC. This translates into CASSRVREQYS.

As to this clonotype: One end of the junction does not line up with germline, which may come from a read error. V and J are TRBV6-1 and TRBJ2-2; D possibly corresponds to TRBD1 (6 bases). Germline V gene lookup returns CDR1 MNHNS and CDR2 SASEGT. The length of the CDR3 is 14 residues. The CDR3 DNA is TGTACCAGCACCGGACAGTGGGACACCGGGGAGCTGTTTTTT. This translates into CTSTGQWDTGELFF.

As for this clonotype: At one end, the junction sequence differs from germline, possibly due to a read error. This sequence joins TRBV29-1 and TRBJ2-5, with TRBD2 matching over 7 bases. CDR1 SQVTM and CDR2 ANQGSEA come from the germline V gene. The CDR3 is 13 residues long. CDR3 bases: TGCAGTGTTGGTGGGAGGGCCGTTGAGGCCCAGTACTTC. As protein: CSVGGRAVEAQYF.

About this clonotype itself: Mismatch with germline at one junction end may stem from a read error. The J gene is TRBJ2-7, the V gene TRBV25-1; either TRBD1 or TRBD2 may fit D (5 bases each). CDR1 is MGHDK and CDR2 is SYGVNS in the germline V gene. This CDR3 is built from 14 residues. The CDR3, as DNA: TGTGCCAGCAGATCAGGGCTGCCCCTGGAGGAGCAGTGCTTC. Translation: CASRSGLPLEEQCF.

This clonotype has ten or more counts. The genes are TRBV28 and TRBJ2-1; 9 nucleotides match TRBD1. The CDR3 has 16 residues. Germline V CDR1 and CDR2: MDHEN, SYDVKM. Trimming cost V 5 bases and J 11 bases; bases outside gene matches: 16. CDR3 loop: CASSIALGTGSSQQFF. The CDR3 DNA reads as TGTGCCAGCAGTATAGCTTTGGGGACAGGGTCCAGCCAGCAGTTCTTC.

Comments on this clonotype: At one boundary the junction diverges from the germline segment, which might be a read error. V and J are TRBV4-1 and TRBJ2-7, with TRBD2 matching over 10 bases. Germline CDR1 and CDR2: MGHRA and YSYEKL. The CDR3 extends over 15 amino acids. The CDR3 sequence: CSSNQALAGAYEQYF. The DNA for the CDR3 is TGCTCCAGCAACCAAGCCCTAGCGGGAGCCTACGAGCAGTACTTC.

A word on this clonotype: The junction departs from the called germline gene at one end, perhaps through a read error. The chain couples TRBV29-1 to TRBJ2-1; D remains unclear. From germline, CDR1 is SQVTM and CDR2 ANQGSEA. The CDR3 runs 13 residues. CDR3 coding DNA: TGCAGTGTTGCGGCAGATAGGATCGATGAGCAGTTCTTC. This gives the protein CSVAADRIDEQFF.

As regards this clonotype: A single base separates this from a much larger clone, so it may be a read error. This chain joins TRBV6-4 and TRBJ2-2; 9 nucleotides match TRBD2. CDR1 and CDR2 (germline): MRHNA, SNTAGT. The length of the CDR3 is 14 residues. In nucleotides, the CDR3 is TGTACCAGCAGTGTAGCGGGAGACACCGGGGAGCTGTTTTTT. Translating gives CTSSVAGDTGELFF.

A remark on this clonotype: Relative to the germline gene, one junction end is altered; a read error may explain this. The rearrangement joins TRBV5-5 to TRBJ2-7; D might be TRBD1 (7 bases). Germline V CDR1 and CDR2: SGHKS, YYEKEE (reference sequence). CDR3 length equals 17 residues. The CDR3 coding sequence is TGTGCTAGCAGCTTTAGGGTCGGGGGACAGAGCTCCTACGAGGAGTACTTC. Translated, it gives CASSFRVGGQSSYEEYF.

Comment on this clonotype: Since the CDR3 does not end with the conserved phenylalanine or tryptophan, this likely comes from a read error. The CDR3 DNA follows: TGTGCCAGTAGTTTTGGGCAGGGCGAAGGGCCCCAGCATCTT. It codes for CASSFGQGEGPQHL. The chain recombines TRBV12-3 or TRBV12-4 with TRBJ1-5; possible D gene TRBD1, 5 bases. The CDR3 runs 14 residues.

As for this clonotype: At one end the junction does not follow the germline gene, possibly because of a read error. CDR3 sequence: CAGSPIPGAYNEQFF. Written as DNA, the CDR3 is TGTGCCGGCAGCCCTATTCCCGGCGCCTACAATGAGCAGTTCTTC. The chain links TRBV14 to TRBJ2-1; no clear D gene. From germline, CDR1 is SGHDN and CDR2 FVKESK. This CDR3 contains 15 residues. Full variable domain (rest looked up from reference TRBV14 and TRBJ2-1): EAGVTQFPSHSVIEKGQTVTLRCDPISGHDNLYWYRRVMGKEIKFLLHFVKESKQDESGMPNNRFLAERTGGTYSTLKVQPAELEDSGVYFCAGSPIPGAYNEQFFGPGTRLTVL.